The clone carrying this T cell receptor (beta chain) was recorded a few times. Its antigen is currently unknown. This entry is derived from a study of cytomegalovirus exposure and HLA in healthy donors. Donors were ostensibly healthy at sampling, although undocumented immune exposures were probable. General study findings and limits: Later analysis placed DRB1 highest and HLA-C lowest in TCR association rates, which differed by HLA locus. What a later analysis showed was that several of the most significant clusters appeared linked to common viral pathogens. A later analysis found most CMV-associated TCR beta chains apparently HLA-restricted.

PCR primers comprised 60 Vbeta and 13 Jbeta primers. Clones were read by immunoSEQ multiplex PCR, and TCRdb kept only the in-frame ones, dropping some. The table shows 110,000 to 150,000 clones, with about 84% occurring only once. The receptor comes from a woman aged 18-30 years in good health and CMV-seropositive. Sequenced sample: PBMCs.

The CDR3 DNA sequence: TGTGCCACCAGCAAATCCATCTGGCGGGGGGGCCCCGACGTCAACAATGAGCAGTTCTTC. It specifies CATSKSIWRGGPDVNNEQFF. The V call is TRBV15, the J call TRBJ2-1; 9 positions agree with TRBD2. V was pared by 4 bases and J by 5 bases, with 21 bases of the junction left unmatched. This CDR3 spans 20 amino acids. Germline V gene sequence: CDR1 LNHNV, CDR2 YYDKDF (reference sequence).